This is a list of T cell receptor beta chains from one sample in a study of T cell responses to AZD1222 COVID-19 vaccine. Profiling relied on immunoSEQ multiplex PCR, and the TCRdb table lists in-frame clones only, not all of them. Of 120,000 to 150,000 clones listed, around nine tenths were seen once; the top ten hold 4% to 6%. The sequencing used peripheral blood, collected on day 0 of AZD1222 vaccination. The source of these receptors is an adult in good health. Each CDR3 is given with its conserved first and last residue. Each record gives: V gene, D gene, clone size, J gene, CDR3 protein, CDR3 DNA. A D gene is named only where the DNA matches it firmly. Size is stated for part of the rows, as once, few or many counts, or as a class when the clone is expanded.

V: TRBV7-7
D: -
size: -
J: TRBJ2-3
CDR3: CASSLETEKDLHDTQYF
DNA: TGTGCCAGCAGCTTAGAAACGGAGAAGGACCTACACGATACGCAGTATTTT

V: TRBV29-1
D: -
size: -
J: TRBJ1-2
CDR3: CSVDTPNYGYTF
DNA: TGCAGCGTTGACACCCCTAACTATGGCTACACCTTC

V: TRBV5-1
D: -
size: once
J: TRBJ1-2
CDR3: CASSFSLAASYGYTF
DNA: TGCGCCAGCAGCTTTAGTCTGGCTGCCTCCTATGGCTACACCTTC

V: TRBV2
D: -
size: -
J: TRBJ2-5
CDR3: CASRYPQETQYF
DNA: TGTGCCAGCAGGTATCCCCAAGAGACCCAGTACTTC

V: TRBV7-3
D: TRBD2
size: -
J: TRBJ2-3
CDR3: CASSLNPSGSTDTQYF
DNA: TGTGCCAGCAGCTTAAATCCTAGCGGGAGCACAGATACGCAGTATTTT

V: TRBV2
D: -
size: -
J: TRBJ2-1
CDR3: CASSRLQAEPYNEQFF
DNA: TGTGCCTCCTCACGCCTGCAGGCGGAGCCCTACAATGAGCAGTTCTTC

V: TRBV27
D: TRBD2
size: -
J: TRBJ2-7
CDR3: CASSQRGASYEQYF
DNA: TGTGCCAGCAGTCAGCGGGGGGCATCGTACGAGCAGTACTTC

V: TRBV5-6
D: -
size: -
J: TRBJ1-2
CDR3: CASSPIVSQISPRDYGYTF
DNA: TGTGCCAGCAGCCCAATTGTTTCCCAGATTTCCCCTAGGGACTATGGCTACACCTTC

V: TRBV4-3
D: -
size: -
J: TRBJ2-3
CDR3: CASSQVLGELTDTQYF
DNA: TGCGCCAGCAGCCAAGTCCTAGGCGAACTCACAGATACGCAGTATTTT

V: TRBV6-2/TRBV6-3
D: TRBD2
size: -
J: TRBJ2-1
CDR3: CASSPATSVSYNEQFF
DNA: TGTGCCAGCAGTCCGGCTACTAGCGTATCCTACAATGAGCAGTTCTTC